This T cell receptor beta chain stems from a study of beta chain features in type 1 diabetes. About the research overall: Examination of sorted cells across all samples involved around 110 million cells.

Study-level findings and limits: TCRB CDR3s were moderately but significantly shorter in Type 1 diabetes patients in all four CD4+ subsets.

The CDR3 is made up of 14 amino acids. V was shortened by 2 bases and J by 6 bases, with 12 bases between the two germline ends. Germline values: CDR1 SGDLS, CDR2 YYNGEE. The whole isolated RNA underwent reverse transcription, so sequencing captured expressed TCRB transcripts. This table comes from immunoSEQ multiplex PCR, and its TCRdb copy is limited to in-frame clones, with some not included. The data contain 640,000 or so clones, about an eighth of them singletons. This clone was detected ten times or more. Its cognate antigen is unknown. Sequenced: naive CD4+ T cells from blood. The chain combines TRBV9 with TRBJ2-1; possibly TRBD1 or TRBD2 for D (5 bases each). This receptor was obtained from a man in his late teens or twenties with type 1 diabetes. This CDR3 reads CASSVAGTVNEQFF. The CDR3 DNA sequence: TGTGCCAGCAGCGTTGCAGGGACGGTCAATGAGCAGTTCTTC.